This TCR beta chain was documented in a study of T-cell memory formation after mild COVID-19. About the study: Largely, the TCR clusters proved donor specific. General study points: Contracting clones from day 15 to 85 had balanced CD4/CD8; later expanders favoured CD4+. Pre-infection memory carried some responding clones, suggesting that cross-reactive memory joined. Contracting CD8+ clones were enriched in EMRA, CD4+ mainly in CM and EM.

Remarks on this clonotype: Antigen specificity is unknown.

Germline V gives CDR1 SGHTA, CDR2 FQGTGA. The CDR3 is 15 residues long. Losses at the gene ends were 3 bases for V and 6 bases for J; bases not matched to a gene: 5. Each CDR3 protein is one row after TCRdb ran MiXCR on the 5' RACE reads. Altogether about 470,000 distinct CDR3 sequences are present, more than 20% being singletons, with the ten largest covering around 13%. The sequence came from an adult woman who had mild COVID-19 (a few samples of this study predate the infection). Cell type and time point are not known. The V call is TRBV7-3, the J call TRBJ2-1, with 10 bases aligning to TRBD2. The specimen sequenced was PBMCs or a T cell subset sorted from them (not recorded which). The CDR3, as DNA: TGTGCCAGCAGCTTCGGACTAGCGGTTATCAATGAGCAGTTCTTC. The encoded protein is CASSFGLAVINEQFF.